Each of the 14 T cell receptor beta chains below was sequenced from the same sample in a study of cytomegalovirus exposure and HLA in healthy donors. The PCR had 60 Vbeta and 13 Jbeta primers. Clones were sequenced by immunoSEQ multiplex PCR, and TCRdb holds only the in-frame ones, with some missing. The sample shows about 110,000 clones, 83% of them seen only once. The material sequenced was PBMCs. The receptors were gathered from a young man in good health and CMV-seronegative.

This chain links TRBV7-8 with TRBJ2-5; possibly TRBD2 for D (5 bases). V was cut by 5 bases and J by 5 bases, with 12 bases left in between. The CDR3 length is 13 residues. The germline CDR1 and CDR2 sequences are SGHVS and FQNEAQ. CDR3 in amino acids: CASSRTLSETQYF. CDR3 nucleotides: TGTGCCAGCAGCCGGACTCTTTCGGAGACCCAGTACTTC.

The V call is TRBV15, the J call TRBJ2-1; 13 nucleotides agree with TRBD2. This CDR3 is 16 amino acids long. V shed 5 bases and J 7 bases; nucleotides not matched to a gene: 8. The germline gives CDR1 LNHNV, CDR2 YYDKDF (reference sequence). The CDR3 sequence is CATSPGTSGRGNEQFF. DNA of the CDR3: TGTGCCACCAGCCCAGGTACTAGCGGGAGGGGGAATGAGCAGTTCTTC.

The V gene is TRBV19, the J gene TRBJ1-2; a possible D gene is TRBD1 (5 bases). Between the trimmed V and J ends, which lost 7 bases and 3 bases, there was a span of 9 bases. Germline CDR1 is LNHDA and CDR2 is SQIVND (reference sequence). This CDR3 spans 12 amino acids. The CDR3 here is CASKTGHYGYTF. Written as DNA, the CDR3 is TGTGCCAGTAAAACAGGCCACTATGGCTACACCTTC. Drawing the rest from reference TRBV19 and TRBJ1-2, the complete variable domain is DGGITQSPKYLFRKEGQNVTLSCEQNLNHDAMYWYRQDPGQGLRLIYYSQIVNDFQKGDIAEGYSVSREKKESFPLTVTSAQKNPTAFYLCASKTGHYGYTFGSGTRLTVV.

The CDR3 nucleotides read TGTGCCAGCAGCGACCCCGGGGATGAAAGCAATCAGCCCCAGCATTTT. This gives the protein CASSDPGDESNQPQHF. The chain is built from TRBV28 and TRBJ1-5; D uncertain. The length of the CDR3 is 16 residues. With 6 bases removed from V and 1 base from J, the gap between germline ends came to 16 bases. Germline CDR1 and CDR2: MDHEN and SYDVKM.

V usage is TRBV6-5 and J usage is TRBJ1-5; TRBD1 matches 10 bases. V gave up 4 bases and J gave up 2 bases; unmatched junction bases: 2. CDR1 is MNHEY, CDR2 SVGAGI, per germline. This CDR3 region has 15 residues. The CDR3 loop reads CASSSTGGGNQPQHF. In nucleotides, the CDR3 is TGTGCCAGCAGTTCGACAGGGGGCGGCAATCAGCCCCAGCATTTT.

The V gene is TRBV28, the J gene TRBJ1-5; D not certain. CDR1 MDHEN and CDR2 SYDVKM come from the germline V gene. This CDR3 has 12 residues. V shed 6 bases and J shed 3 bases, with 6 bases lying between them. The CDR3 reads CASRIANQPQHF. In nucleotides, the CDR3 is TGTGCCAGCAGAATAGCCAATCAGCCCCAGCATTTT.

This clone has only a few counts. The genes are TRBV5-1 and TRBJ1-1, with 9 bases matching TRBD1. Germline V gives CDR1 SGHRS, CDR2 YFSETQ. The CDR3 runs 16 residues. V lost 3 bases to trimming and J lost 4 bases; unmatched junction nucleotides: 10. The CDR3 region is CASSYSGTGKRTEAFF. The CDR3 coding sequence is TGCGCCAGCAGCTACTCCGGGACAGGGAAGCGCACTGAAGCTTTCTTT.

The chain joins TRBV7-9 to TRBJ2-7, with TRBD1 as a possible D gene (6 bases). The CDR3 covers 12 residues. Deletions cut 0 bases from V and 7 bases from J, with 7 bases between. Germline V gene lookup returns CDR1 SEHNR and CDR2 FQNEAQ (reference sequence). CDR3 region: CASSLAQGEQYF. CDR3 DNA: TGTGCCAGCAGCTTAGCGCAGGGGGAGCAGTACTTC.

The chain recombines TRBV6-6 with TRBJ1-6; 7 positions agree with TRBD1. CDR3 length: 14 amino acids. V shed 2 bases and J 5 bases; nucleotides not matched to a gene: 0. Germline CDR1 reads MNHNY; CDR2 reads SVGAGI (reference sequence). CDR3 DNA sequence: TGTGCCAGCAGTTACGGGACAGATAATTCACCCCTCCACTTT. It encodes CASSYGTDNSPLHF.

Only a few counts were recorded for this clone. The rearrangement uses TRBV4-3 and TRBJ2-2, with D perhaps matching TRBD2 (6 bases). The CDR3 runs 15 residues. V dropped 4 bases and J dropped 6 bases, with 15 bases sitting between them. In germline, CDR1 is LGHNA, CDR2 YSLEER. CDR3: CASSLMKTSPGELFF. The CDR3 nucleotides read TGCGCCAGCAGCCTCATGAAGACTAGTCCCGGGGAGCTGTTTTTT.

The gene calls are TRBV5-6 and TRBJ1-2; D is perhaps TRBD1 (6 bases). CDR1 is SGHDT and CDR2 is YYEEEE in the germline V gene. Trimming pared 3 bases from V and 0 bases from J, leaving 15 bases between. The CDR3 length is 16 residues. CDR3 sequence (DNA): TGTGCCAGCAGCTCACAGAGACAGGTAGCTAACTATGGCTACACCTTC. Its protein is CASSSQRQVANYGYTF. Together with reference TRBV5-6 and TRBJ1-2, the CDR3 gives the full variable domain: DAGVTQSPTHLIKTRGQQVTLRCSPKSGHDTVSWYQQALGQGPQFIFQYYEEEERQRGNFPDRFSGHQFPNYSSELNVNALLLGDSALYLCASSSQRQVANYGYTFGSGTRLTVV.

The rearrangement uses TRBV6-5 and TRBJ1-1, with 8 bases aligning to TRBD1. The CDR3 extends over 13 amino acids. V was pared by 4 bases and J by 5 bases, with 3 bases of the junction left unmatched. The V gene's germline CDR1 is MNHEY and CDR2 SVGAGI. CDR3 sequence (DNA): TGTGCCAGCAGTTGGACAGGGAGAACTGAAGCTTTCTTT. Protein product: CASSWTGRTEAFF.

The J gene is TRBJ2-7, the V gene TRBV29-1; a weak D match, TRBD2 (6 bases). The CDR3 spans 11 residues. From germline, CDR1 is SQVTM and CDR2 ANQGSEA. V was pared by 5 bases and J by 3 bases, with 8 bases between. The CDR3 reads CSVQAGYEQYF. In nucleotides, the CDR3 is TGCAGCGTTCAAGCGGGCTACGAGCAGTACTTC.

CDR3 residues: CASGLITGAGETQYF. CDR3 DNA: TGTGCTAGTGGTTTGATCACAGGGGCTGGAGAGACCCAGTACTTC. V gene TRBV12-5 combines with J gene TRBJ2-5; TRBD1 agrees at 7 bases. The CDR3 has 15 amino acids. V lost 2 bases to trimming and J lost 4 bases; unmatched junction nucleotides: 7. Per germline, CDR1 LGHNT and CDR2 FRNRAP. Drawing the rest from reference TRBV12-5 and TRBJ2-5, the complete variable domain is DARVTQTPRHKVTEMGQEVTMRCQPILGHNTVFWYRQTMMQGLELLAYFRNRAPLDDSGMPKDRFSAEMPDATLATLKIQPSEPRDSAVYFCASGLITGAGETQYFGPGTRLLVL.